The clone carrying this T cell receptor (beta chain) was seen only a few times. The data originate from a study of blood T cells in healthy people across ages. It was with a sample-barcoded 5' primer and a J-beta primer mix that a second PCR of about 6 to 12 cycles was run. TCRdb redid the calling of the 5' RACE reads with MiXCR, one entry per CDR3 protein. The repertoire holds 500,000 to 650,000 distinct CDR3 sequences, with about 26% as singletons. This CDR3 has 14 residues. The germline gives CDR1 SEHNR, CDR2 FQNEAQ (reference sequence). These same data were also listed under a study on T cells of mothers and their children.

The chain carries TRBV7-9 and TRBJ2-5; D uncertain. The DNA end is a closer match to TRBJ2-1, so the J assignment may be wrong. The sequencing sample was made of blood. The sequence was obtained from a boy aged 2-9 years in good health. DNA for the CDR3: TGTGCCAGTACTTGGGATCTCAGGCGGAATGAGCAGTTCTTC. Protein sequence: CASTWDLRRNEQFF.